This TCR beta chain is from a study of T cells after yellow fever vaccination. Study-level findings and limits: Subsequent to the booster, the majority of primary-vaccination clones reappeared (approximately 95% CD4, 70% to 90% CD8).

This CDR3 is built from 16 residues. Trimming left V 6 bases short and J 1 base short, with 19 bases between. Germline CDR1 is SGHAT and CDR2 is FQNNGV. TCRdb independently ran MiXCR on the 5' RACE reads; one entry per CDR3 protein. The sample has under 200,000 distinct CDR3 sequences; 11% are singletons. This clonotype occurred a few times. The antigen is not known. The sequences come from CD8+ T cells sorted from PBMCs, collected 15 days after the yellow fever booster vaccination. The rearrangement links TRBV11-2 to TRBJ2-7, with D perhaps given as TRBD1 or TRBD2 (5 bases each). The receptor comes from a man younger than 30 who received the YFV17D yellow fever vaccine. In DNA form, the CDR3 reads TGTGCCAGCAGACCCGGTTCCGGGACCTCTTCCTACGAGCAGTACTTC. Encoded protein: CASRPGSGTSSYEQYF. The complete variable domain, with remaining parts taken from reference TRBV11-2 and TRBJ2-7, reads EAGVAQSPRYKIIEKRQSVAFWCNPISGHATLYWYQQILGQGPKLLIQFQNNGVVDDSQLPKDRFSAERLKGVDSTLKIQPAKLEDSAVYLCASRPGSGTSSYEQYFGPGTRLTVT.